This T cell receptor beta chain was obtained from a study of a mutant IDH1 vaccine in newly diagnosed glioma. Time point specified: baseline, week 1 (first vaccination visit). Treatment noted: pre-vaccination baseline after standard-of-care therapy. Assay used: immunoSEQ multiplex PCR; TCRdb lists only in-frame clones, some missing. The data contain tens of thousands of clones, roughly 92% of them seen just once; the ten biggest clones take up 9.2%. V was clipped by 3 bases and J by 6 bases, with 11 bases between them. Per the germline V gene, CDR1 is MNHEY and CDR2 is SMNVEV (reference sequence). The CDR3 extends over 14 amino acids.

V and J are TRBV27 and TRBJ2-2; D might be TRBD1 or TRBD2, each matching 5 bases. The TCR originated in a man aged 30-40 years with glioma. Sequencing used PBMCs, obtained from a glioma patient treated with radiotherapy, temozolomide or both. The CDR3 DNA sequence: TGTGCCAGCAGTTTCGGGACGGTTGCCGGGGAGCTGTTTTTT. This translates into CASSFGTVAGELFF.